The clone carrying this T cell receptor beta chain was counted between two and nine times. Libraries were prepared by immunoSEQ multiplex PCR; TCRdb keeps only in-frame clonotypes and omits some of them. The repertoire holds about 160,000 clones, with about 85% as singletons. Enrolled during active infection, Seattle patients were then followed longitudinally. These data are taken from a study of blood T cell repertoires in COVID-19. After removal of 1 base from V and 7 bases from J, the junction contained 6 bases not matched to a gene. This CDR3 is built from 15 residues. Germline V CDR1 and CDR2: MNHNS, SASEGT.

This chain uses TRBV6-1 with TRBJ1-1; 10 nucleotides match TRBD1. The sequencing sample was made of peripheral blood. The clonotype comes from an elderly man with COVID-19, enrolled during active disease. The CDR3 nucleotides read TGTGCCAGCAGTGAAGTGGGGACAGGGGTCGTTGAAGCTTTCTTT. It encodes CASSEVGTGVVEAFF.